This record looks at one TCR beta chain sequence and its context. What it binds is unknown. These data originate in a study of shared clonotypes between healthy human individuals. Whole-study findings and limits: Across subsets, estimated richness was generally greater for naive than for memory populations.

V dropped 0 bases and J dropped 2 bases, with 10 bases sitting between them. The germline gives CDR1 SGHRS, CDR2 YFSETQ. The CDR3 totals 15 residues. DNA at approximately 200 ng, about 30,000 T cell genomes, went into sorted-subset replicate PCRs. Assay used: immunoSEQ multiplex PCR; TCRdb lists only in-frame clones, some missing. The sample carries over a million clones, roughly 96% recorded once. Sample: naive CD4+ T cells sorted from blood. Subset given: CD45RA+ positively selected. This TCR came from a young man in good health. The chain uses TRBV5-1 and TRBJ2-3; the D gene is possibly TRBD1 (6 bases). The CDR3 spells CASSLGGDITDTQYF. The DNA of the CDR3 is TGCGCCAGCAGCTTGGGAGGGGACATCACAGATACGCAGTATTTT.